This entry features one T cell receptor beta chain sequence. This entry comes from a study of T cell responses to AZD1222 COVID-19 vaccine. The CDR3 length is 18 residues. Trimming took 0 bases from V and 7 from J; bases not matched to a gene: 11. Germline V gene data show CDR1 as LGHNA and CDR2 as YSLEER. The protocol was immunoSEQ multiplex PCR, while the TCRdb copy is restricted to in-frame clones and leaves out a portion. The sample lists about 150,000 clones; 88% were seen once. The source material was peripheral blood, sampled on day 0 of AZD1222 vaccination. This clonotype was sampled from an adult in good health. This chain joins TRBV4-3 and TRBJ2-1, with 11 bases that match TRBD2. The CDR3 sequence is CASSQDFLSGGAWNEQFF. The CDR3 nucleotides are TGCGCCAGCAGCCAAGACTTCCTTAGCGGGGGGGCCTGGAATGAGCAGTTCTTC.